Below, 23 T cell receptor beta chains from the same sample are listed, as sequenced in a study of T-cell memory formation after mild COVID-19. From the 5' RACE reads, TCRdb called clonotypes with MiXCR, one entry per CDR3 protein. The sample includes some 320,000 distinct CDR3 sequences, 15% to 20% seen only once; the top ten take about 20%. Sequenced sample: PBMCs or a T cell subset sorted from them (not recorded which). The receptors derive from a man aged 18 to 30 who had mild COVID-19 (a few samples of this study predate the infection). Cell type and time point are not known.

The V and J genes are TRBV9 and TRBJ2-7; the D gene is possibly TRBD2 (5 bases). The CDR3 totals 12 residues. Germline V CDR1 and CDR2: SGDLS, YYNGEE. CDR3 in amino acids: CVPEGRWAASVV. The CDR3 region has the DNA TGTGTTCCCGAGGGCCGGTGGGCGGCCTCTGTCGTC.

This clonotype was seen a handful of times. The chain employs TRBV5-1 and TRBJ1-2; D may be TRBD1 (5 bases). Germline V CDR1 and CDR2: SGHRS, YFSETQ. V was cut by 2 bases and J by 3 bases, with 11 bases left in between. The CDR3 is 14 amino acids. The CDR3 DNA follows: TGCGCCAGCAGCTTATCGGGACGGCACTATGGCTACACCTTC. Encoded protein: CASSLSGRHYGYTF.

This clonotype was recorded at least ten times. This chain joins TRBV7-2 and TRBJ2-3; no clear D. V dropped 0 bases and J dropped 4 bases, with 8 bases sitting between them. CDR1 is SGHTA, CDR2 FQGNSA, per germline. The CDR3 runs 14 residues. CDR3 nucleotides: TGTGCCAGCAGCTTAGCCCCTTACCCAGATACGCAGTATTTT. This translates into CASSLAPYPDTQYF.

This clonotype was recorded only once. The CDR3 loop reads CASSKPGGGAKNIQYF. Here the CDR3 DNA reads TGCGCCAGCTCTAAACCTGGGGGAGGGGCCAAAAACATTCAGTACTTC. The chain is built from TRBV4-1 and TRBJ2-4; 7 bases are shared with TRBD2. The CDR3 loop spans 16 amino acids. Trimming at V came to 8 bases and at J to 1 base, leaving 11 bases not matched to a gene. The germline V gene encodes CDR1 MGHRA and CDR2 YSYEKL.

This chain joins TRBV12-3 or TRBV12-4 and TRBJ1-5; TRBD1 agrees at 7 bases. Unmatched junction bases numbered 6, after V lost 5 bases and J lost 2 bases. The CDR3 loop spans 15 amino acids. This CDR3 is CASSPTGAGNQPQHF. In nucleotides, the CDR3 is TGTGCCAGCAGTCCCACAGGGGCCGGCAATCAGCCCCAGCATTTT.

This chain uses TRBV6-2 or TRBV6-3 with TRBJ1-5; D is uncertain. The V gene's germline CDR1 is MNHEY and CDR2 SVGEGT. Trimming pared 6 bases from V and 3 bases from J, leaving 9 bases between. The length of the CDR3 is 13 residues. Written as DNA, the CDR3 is TGTGCCAGCAGAGACACGCCCAATCAGCCCCAGCATTTT. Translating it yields CASRDTPNQPQHF.

CDR3 bases: TGCGCCAGCAGCTTGATCGGATCGGGGTACAATGAGCAGTTCTTC. Its protein product is CASSLIGSGYNEQFF. This rearrangement joins TRBV5-1 to TRBJ2-1; perhaps TRBD2 as D (5 bases). CDR3 length: 15 amino acids. Germline V gene lookup returns CDR1 SGHRS and CDR2 YFSETQ. The V gene lost 1 base and the J gene lost 4 bases, with 12 bases spanning the gap.

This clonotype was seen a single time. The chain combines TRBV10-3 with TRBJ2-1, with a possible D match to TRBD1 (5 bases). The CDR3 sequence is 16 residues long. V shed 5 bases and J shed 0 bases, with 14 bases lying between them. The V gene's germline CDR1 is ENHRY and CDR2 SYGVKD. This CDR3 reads CAISYKGWSSYNEQFF. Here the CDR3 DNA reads TGTGCCATCAGTTATAAGGGGTGGAGCTCCTACAATGAGCAGTTCTTC.

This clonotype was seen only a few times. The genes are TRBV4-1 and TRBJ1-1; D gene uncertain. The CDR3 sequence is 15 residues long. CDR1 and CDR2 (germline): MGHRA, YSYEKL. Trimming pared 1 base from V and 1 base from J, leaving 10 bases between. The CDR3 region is CASSQGPSSNTEAFF. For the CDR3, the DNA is TGCGCCAGCAGCCAAGGTCCCAGTTCGAACACTGAAGCTTTCTTT.

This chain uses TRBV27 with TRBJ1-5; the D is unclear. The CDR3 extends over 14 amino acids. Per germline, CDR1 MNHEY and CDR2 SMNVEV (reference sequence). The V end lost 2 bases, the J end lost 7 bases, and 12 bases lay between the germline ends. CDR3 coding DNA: TGTGCCAGCAGTTTAGGAGGGTTCGACCAGCCCCAGCATTTT. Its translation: CASSLGGFDQPQHF.

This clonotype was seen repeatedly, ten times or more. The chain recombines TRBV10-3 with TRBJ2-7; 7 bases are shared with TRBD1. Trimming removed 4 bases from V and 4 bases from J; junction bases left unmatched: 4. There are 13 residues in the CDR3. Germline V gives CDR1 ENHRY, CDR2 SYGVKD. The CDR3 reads CAISATGEYEQYF. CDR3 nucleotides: TGTGCCATCAGTGCTACAGGGGAGTACGAGCAGTACTTC.

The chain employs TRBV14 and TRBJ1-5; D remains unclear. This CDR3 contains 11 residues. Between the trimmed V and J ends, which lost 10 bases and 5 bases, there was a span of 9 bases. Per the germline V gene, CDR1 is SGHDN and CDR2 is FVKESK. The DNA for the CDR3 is TGTGCCACCACCTCTGATCAGCCCCAGCATTTT. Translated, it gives CATTSDQPQHF.

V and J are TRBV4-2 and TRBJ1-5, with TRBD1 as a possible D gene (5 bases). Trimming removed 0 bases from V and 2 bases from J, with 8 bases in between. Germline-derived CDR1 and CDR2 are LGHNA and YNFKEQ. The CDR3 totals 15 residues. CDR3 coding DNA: TGTGCCAGCAGCCAAGAGGGGGGGGGCAATCAGCCCCAGCATTTT. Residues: CASSQEGGGNQPQHF.

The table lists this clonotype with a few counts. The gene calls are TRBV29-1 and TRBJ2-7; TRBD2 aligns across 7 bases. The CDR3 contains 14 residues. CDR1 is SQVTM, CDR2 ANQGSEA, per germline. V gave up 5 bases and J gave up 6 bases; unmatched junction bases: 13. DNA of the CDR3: TGCAGCGTTACCATATCGGGAGGAGGAGGCGAGCAGTACTTC. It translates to CSVTISGGGGEQYF.

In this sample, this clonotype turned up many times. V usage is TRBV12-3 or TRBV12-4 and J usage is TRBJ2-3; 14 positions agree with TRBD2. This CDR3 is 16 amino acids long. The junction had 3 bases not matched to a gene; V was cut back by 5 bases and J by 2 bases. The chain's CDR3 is CASSRLAGGHTDTQYF. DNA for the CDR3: TGTGCCAGCAGTCGACTAGCGGGGGGGCACACAGATACGCAGTATTTT.

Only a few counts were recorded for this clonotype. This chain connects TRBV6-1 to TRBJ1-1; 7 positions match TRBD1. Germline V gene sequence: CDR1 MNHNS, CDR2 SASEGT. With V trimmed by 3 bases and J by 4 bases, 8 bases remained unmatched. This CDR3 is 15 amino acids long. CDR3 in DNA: TGTGCCAGCAGTGACCGTCAGGGGGTGGGCACTGAAGCTTTCTTT. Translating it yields CASSDRQGVGTEAFF.

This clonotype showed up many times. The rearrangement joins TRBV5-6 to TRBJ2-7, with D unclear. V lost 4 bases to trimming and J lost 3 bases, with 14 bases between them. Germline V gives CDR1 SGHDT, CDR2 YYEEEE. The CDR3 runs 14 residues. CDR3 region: CASSNPTRIYEQYV. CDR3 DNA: TGTGCCAGCAGCAACCCCACAAGGATCTACGAGCAGTACGTC.

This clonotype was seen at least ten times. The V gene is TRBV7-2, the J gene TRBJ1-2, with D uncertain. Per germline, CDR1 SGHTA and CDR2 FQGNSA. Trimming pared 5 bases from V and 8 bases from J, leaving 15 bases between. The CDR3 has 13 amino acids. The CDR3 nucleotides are TGTGCCAGCAGCCCCCGAGGGCAGCTCGGCTACACCTTC. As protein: CASSPRGQLGYTF.

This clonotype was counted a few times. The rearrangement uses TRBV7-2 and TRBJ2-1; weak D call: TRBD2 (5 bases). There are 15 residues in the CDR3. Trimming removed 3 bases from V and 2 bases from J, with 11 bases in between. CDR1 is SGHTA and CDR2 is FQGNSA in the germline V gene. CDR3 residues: CASSFFSGAYNEQFF. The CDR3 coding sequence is TGTGCCAGCAGCTTTTTCTCCGGGGCCTACAATGAGCAGTTCTTC.

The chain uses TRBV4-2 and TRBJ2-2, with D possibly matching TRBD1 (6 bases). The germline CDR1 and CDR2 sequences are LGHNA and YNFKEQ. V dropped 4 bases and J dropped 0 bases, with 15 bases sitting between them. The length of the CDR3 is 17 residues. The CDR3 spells CASSPSWTASNTGELFF. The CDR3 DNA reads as TGTGCCAGCAGCCCTTCCTGGACAGCCTCGAACACCGGGGAGCTGTTTTTT.

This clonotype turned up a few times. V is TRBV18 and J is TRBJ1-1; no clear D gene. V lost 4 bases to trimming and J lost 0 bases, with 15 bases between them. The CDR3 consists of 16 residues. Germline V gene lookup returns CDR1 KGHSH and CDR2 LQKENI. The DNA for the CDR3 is TGTGCCAGCTCACACCGGGGATTACCCATGAACACTGAAGCTTTCTTT. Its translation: CASSHRGLPMNTEAFF.

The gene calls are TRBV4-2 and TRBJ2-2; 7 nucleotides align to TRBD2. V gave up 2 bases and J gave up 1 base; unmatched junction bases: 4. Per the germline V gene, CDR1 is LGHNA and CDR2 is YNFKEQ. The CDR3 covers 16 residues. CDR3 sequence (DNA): TGTGCCAGCAGCCAAACGGGCGGGGGGAACACCGGGGAGCTGTTTTTT. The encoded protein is CASSQTGGGNTGELFF.

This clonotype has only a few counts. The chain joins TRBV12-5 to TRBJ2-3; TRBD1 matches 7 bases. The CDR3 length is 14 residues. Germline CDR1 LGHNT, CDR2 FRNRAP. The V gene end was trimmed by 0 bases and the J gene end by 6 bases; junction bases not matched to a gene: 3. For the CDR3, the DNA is TGTGCTAGTGGTTTGGTACAGGGACAGGATACGCAGTATTTT. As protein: CASGLVQGQDTQYF.